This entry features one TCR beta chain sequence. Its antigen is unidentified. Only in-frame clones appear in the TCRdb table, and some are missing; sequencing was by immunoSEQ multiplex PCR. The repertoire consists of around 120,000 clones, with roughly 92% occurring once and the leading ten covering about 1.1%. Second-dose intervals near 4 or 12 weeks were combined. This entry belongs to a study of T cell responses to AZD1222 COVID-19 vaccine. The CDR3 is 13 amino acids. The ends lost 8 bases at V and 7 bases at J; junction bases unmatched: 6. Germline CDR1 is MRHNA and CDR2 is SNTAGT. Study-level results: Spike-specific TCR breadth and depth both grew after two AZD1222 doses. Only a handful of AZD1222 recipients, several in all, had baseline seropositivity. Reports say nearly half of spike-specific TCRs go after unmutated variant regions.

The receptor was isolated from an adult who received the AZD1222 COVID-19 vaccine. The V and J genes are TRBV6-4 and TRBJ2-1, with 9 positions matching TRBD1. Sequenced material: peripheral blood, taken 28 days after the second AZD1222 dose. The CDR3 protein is CASRDRVANEQFF. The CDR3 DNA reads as TGTGCCAGCCGGGACAGGGTAGCGAATGAGCAGTTCTTC.